This T cell receptor (beta chain) was sequenced for a study of shared clonotypes between healthy human individuals. The study, taken as a whole, reports: The generation probabilities recorded for non-shared clonotypes fell below those of clonotypes shared by all four donors.

V dropped 2 bases and J dropped 6; count of bases not matched to a gene: 4. CDR3 length: 15 amino acids. Germline CDR1 and CDR2: MDHEN and SYDVKM. All of the donors resided in Nashville, Tennessee, and each was a Caucasian adult. The authors loaded roughly 200 ng DNA, 30,000 to 35,000 T cell genomes, into sorted-subset replicate PCRs. Some clones are missing from TCRdb's copy, which holds only in-frame ones; the method was immunoSEQ multiplex PCR. The sample includes approximately 1.5 million clones, less than 99% seen only once; the top ten take 0.36%. Remarks on this clone: Its antigen is unidentified.

The chain links TRBV28 to TRBJ1-5, with 10 nucleotides matching TRBD1. Sequenced input: naive CD4+ T cells sorted from blood. Subset defined: CD45RA+ positively selected. The sequence was collected from a man aged 30-40 years in good health. The CDR3 nucleotides read TGTGCCAGCAGTTTACAGACAGGGGGCGTTCAGCCCCAGCATTTT. This sequence encodes CASSLQTGGVQPQHF.